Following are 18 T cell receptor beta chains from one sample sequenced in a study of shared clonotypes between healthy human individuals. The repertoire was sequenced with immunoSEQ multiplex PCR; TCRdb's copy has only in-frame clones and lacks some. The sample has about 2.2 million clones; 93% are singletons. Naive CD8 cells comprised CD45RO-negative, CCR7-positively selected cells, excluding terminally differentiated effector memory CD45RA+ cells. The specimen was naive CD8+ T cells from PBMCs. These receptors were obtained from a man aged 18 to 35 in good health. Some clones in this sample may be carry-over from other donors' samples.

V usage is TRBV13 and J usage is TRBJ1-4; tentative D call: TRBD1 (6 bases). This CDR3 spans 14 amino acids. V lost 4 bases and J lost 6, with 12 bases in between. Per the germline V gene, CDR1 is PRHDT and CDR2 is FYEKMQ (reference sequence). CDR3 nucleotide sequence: TGTGCCAGCAGCTCCCAGGGGTACCATGAAAAACTGTTTTTT. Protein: CASSSQGYHEKLFF. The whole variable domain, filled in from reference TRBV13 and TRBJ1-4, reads AAGVIQSPRHLIKEKRETATLKCYPIPRHDTVYWYQQGPGQDPQFLISFYEKMQSDKGSIPDRFSAQQFSDYHSELNMSSLELGDSALYFCASSSQGYHEKLFFGSGTQLSVL.

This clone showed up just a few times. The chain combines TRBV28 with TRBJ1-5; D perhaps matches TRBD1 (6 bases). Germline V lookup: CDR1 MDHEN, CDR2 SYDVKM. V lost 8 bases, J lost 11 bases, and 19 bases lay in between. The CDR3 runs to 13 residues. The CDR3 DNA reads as TGTGCCAGCCAGCGACAGGCGGAGTGGGCCCAGCATTTT. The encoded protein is CASQRQAEWAQHF.

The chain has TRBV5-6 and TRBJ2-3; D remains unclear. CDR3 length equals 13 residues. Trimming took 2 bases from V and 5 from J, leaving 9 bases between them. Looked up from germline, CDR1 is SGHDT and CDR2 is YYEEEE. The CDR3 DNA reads TGTGCCAGCAGCTTAAGGGTTCAAGATACGCAGTATTTT. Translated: CASSLRVQDTQYF.

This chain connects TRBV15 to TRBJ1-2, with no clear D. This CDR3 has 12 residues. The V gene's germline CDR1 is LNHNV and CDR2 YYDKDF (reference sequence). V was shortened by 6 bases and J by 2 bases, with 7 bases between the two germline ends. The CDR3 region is CATRSGNYGYTF. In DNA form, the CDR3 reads TGTGCCACCAGGTCTGGCAACTATGGCTACACCTTC.

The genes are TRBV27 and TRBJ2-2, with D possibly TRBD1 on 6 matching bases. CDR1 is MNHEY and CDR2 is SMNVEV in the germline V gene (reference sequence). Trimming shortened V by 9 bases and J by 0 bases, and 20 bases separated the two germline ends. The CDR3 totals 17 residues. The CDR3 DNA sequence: TGTGCCAGTCAAAAACCGGGACACCTTGCGAACACCGGGGAGCTGTTTTTT. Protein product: CASQKPGHLANTGELFF.

As DNA, the CDR3 is TGTGCCAGCCCGCGGCGCAGGGATGGACTCGAGGAGCAGTACTTC. Protein product: CASPRRRDGLEEQYF. This chain uses TRBV25-1 with TRBJ2-7; tentatively, D is TRBD1 or TRBD2 (5 bases each). This CDR3 comprises 15 residues. V gave up 8 bases and J gave up 7 bases, with 24 bases separating them. CDR1 is MGHDK, CDR2 SYGVNS, per germline.

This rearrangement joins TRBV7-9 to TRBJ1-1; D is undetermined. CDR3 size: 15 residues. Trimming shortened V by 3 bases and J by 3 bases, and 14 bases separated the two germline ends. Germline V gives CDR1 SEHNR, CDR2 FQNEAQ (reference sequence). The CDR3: CASSFVSMWDTEAFF. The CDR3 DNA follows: TGTGCCAGCAGCTTCGTGTCCATGTGGGACACTGAAGCTTTCTTT.

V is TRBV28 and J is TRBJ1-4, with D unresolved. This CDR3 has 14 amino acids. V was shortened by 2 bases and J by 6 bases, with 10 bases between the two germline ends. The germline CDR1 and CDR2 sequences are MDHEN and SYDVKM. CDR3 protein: CASSLRGAYEKLFF. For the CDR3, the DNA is TGTGCCAGCAGTTTACGTGGAGCTTATGAAAAACTGTTTTTT.

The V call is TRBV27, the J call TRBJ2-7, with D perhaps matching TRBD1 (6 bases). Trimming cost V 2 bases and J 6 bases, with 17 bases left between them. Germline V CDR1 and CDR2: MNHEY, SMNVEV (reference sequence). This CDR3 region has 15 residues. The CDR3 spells CASSLRPQGVFEQYF. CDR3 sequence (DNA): TGTGCCAGCAGTTTAAGGCCACAGGGAGTATTCGAGCAGTACTTC.

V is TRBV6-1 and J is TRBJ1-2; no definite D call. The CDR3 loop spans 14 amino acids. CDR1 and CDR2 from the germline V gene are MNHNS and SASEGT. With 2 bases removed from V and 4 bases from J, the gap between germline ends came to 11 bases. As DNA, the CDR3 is TGTGCCAGCAGTGAACCAGGTACCCCCTATGGCTACACCTTC. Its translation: CASSEPGTPYGYTF.

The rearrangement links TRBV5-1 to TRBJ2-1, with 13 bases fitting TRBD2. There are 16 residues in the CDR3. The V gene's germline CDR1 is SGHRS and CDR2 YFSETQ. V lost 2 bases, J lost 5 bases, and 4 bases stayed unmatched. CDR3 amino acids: CASSLGLAGDHNEQFF. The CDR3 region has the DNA TGCGCCAGCAGCTTAGGACTAGCGGGAGACCACAATGAGCAGTTCTTC.

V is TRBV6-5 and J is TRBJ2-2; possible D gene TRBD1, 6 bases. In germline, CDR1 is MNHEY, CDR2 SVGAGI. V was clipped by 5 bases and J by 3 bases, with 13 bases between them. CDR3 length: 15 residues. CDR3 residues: CASSIMDSHTGELFF. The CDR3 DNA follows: TGTGCCAGCAGTATCATGGACAGCCACACCGGGGAGCTGTTTTTT.

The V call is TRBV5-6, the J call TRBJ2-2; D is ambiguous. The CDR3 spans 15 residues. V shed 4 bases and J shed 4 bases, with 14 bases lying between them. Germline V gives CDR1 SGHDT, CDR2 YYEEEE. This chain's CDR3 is CASSQGYGSTGELFF. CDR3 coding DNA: TGTGCCAGCAGCCAAGGATACGGTTCCACCGGGGAGCTGTTTTTT.

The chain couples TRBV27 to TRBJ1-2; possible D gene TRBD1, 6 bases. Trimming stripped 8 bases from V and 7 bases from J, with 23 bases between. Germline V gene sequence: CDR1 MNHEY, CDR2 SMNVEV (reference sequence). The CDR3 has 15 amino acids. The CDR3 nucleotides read TGTGCCAGCGCCTCCCCGGCGGCAGGGGACCCTGGCTACACCTTC. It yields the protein CASASPAAGDPGYTF.

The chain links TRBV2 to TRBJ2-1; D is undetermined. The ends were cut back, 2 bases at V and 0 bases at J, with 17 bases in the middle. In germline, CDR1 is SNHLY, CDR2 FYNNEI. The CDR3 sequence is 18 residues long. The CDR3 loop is CASSELVTVQSSYNEQFF. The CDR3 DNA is TGTGCCAGCAGTGAATTAGTTACAGTTCAAAGCTCCTACAATGAGCAGTTCTTC.

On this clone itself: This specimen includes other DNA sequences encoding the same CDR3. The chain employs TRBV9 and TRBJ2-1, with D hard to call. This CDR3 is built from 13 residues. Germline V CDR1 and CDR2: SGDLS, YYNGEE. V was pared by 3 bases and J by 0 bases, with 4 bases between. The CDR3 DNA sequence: TGTGCCAGCAGCGCAAGCTCCTACAATGAGCAGTTCTTC. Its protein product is CASSASSYNEQFF.

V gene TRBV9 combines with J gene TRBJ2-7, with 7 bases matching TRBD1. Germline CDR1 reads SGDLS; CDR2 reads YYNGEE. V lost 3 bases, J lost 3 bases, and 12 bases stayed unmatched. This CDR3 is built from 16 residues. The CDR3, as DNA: TGTGCCAGCAGCGCCCGACAGGGAAATGGCCTCTACGAGCAGTACTTC. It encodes CASSARQGNGLYEQYF. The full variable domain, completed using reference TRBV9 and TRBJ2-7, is DSGVTQTPKHLITATGQRVTLRCSPRSGDLSVYWYQQSLDQGLQFLIQYYNGEERAKGNILERFSAQQFPDLHSELNLSSLELGDSALYFCASSARQGNGLYEQYFGPGTRLTVT.

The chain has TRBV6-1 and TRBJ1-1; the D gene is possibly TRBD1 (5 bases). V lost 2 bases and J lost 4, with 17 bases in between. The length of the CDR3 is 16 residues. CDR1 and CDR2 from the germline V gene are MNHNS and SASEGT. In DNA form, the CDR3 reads TGTGCCAGCAGTGAACGGCAGGGAGTAGTTAGCACTGAAGCTTTCTTT. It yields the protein CASSERQGVVSTEAFF.